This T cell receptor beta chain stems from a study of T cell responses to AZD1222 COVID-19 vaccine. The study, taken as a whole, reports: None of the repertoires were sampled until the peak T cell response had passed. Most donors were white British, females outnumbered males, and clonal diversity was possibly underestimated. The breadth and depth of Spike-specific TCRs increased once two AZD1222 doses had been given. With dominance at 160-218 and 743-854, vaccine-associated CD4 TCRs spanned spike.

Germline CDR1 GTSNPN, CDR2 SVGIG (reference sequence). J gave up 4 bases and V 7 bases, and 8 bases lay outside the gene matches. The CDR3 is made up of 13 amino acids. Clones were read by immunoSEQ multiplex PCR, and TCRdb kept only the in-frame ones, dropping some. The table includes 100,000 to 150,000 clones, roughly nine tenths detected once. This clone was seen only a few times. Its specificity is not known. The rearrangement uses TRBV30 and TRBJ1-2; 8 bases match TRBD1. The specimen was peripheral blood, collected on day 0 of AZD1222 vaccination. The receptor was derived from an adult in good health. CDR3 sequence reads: CASQGRGLYGYTF. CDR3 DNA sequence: TGTGCCTCCCAGGGCAGGGGGCTCTATGGCTACACCTTC.